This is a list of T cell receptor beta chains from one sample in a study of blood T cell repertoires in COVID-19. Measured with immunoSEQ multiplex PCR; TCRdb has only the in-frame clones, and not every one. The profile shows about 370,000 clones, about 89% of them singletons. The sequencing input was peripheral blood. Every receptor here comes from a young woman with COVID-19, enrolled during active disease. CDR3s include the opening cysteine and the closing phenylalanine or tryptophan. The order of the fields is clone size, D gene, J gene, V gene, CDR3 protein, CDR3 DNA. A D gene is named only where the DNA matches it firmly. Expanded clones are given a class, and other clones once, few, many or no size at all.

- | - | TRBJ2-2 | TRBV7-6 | CASSLSPGLAGELFF | TGTGCCAGCAGCTTATCTCCAGGGCTGGCCGGGGAGCTGTTTTTT
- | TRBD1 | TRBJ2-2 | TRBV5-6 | CASSPTGAGDTGELFF | TGTGCCAGCAGCCCGACAGGGGCCGGGGACACCGGGGAGCTGTTTTTT
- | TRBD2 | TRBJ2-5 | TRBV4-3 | CASSQDLTSGGRETQYF | TGCGCCAGCAGCCAAGATCTTACTAGCGGGGGGAGAGAGACCCAGTACTTC
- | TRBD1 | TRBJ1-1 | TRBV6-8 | CASSYFGKRTGAATEAFF | TGTGCCAGCAGTTATTTCGGGAAACGGACAGGGGCGGCCACTGAAGCTTTCTTT
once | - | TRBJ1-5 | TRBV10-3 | CAISEEENQPQHF | TGTGCCATCAGTGAGGAGGAAAATCAGCCCCAGCATTTT
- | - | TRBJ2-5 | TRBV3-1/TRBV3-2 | CASSHGPGAGDPAGQYF | TGTGCCAGCAGCCACGGCCCGGGGGCGGGGGACCCCGCGGGCCAGTACTTC
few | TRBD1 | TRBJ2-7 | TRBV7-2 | CASSLRMGQGSGQYF | TGTGCCAGCAGCTTAAGGATGGGACAGGGGTCAGGGCAGTACTTC
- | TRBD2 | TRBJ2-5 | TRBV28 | CASSLWGTSYQETQYF | TGTGCCAGCAGTTTATGGGGGACTAGCTACCAAGAGACCCAGTACTTC
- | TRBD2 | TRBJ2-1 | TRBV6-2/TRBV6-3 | CASSSRPSGGYNEQFF | TGTGCCAGCAGTTCCCGGCCCAGCGGGGGGTACAATGAGCAGTTCTTC
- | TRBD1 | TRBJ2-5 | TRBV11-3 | CASSHRQGGTETQYF | TGTGCCAGCAGCCACCGACAGGGGGGGACGGAGACCCAGTACTTC
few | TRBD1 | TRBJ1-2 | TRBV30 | CAWGTDRATNYGYTF | TGTGCCTGGGGCACCGACAGGGCCACTAACTATGGCTACACCTTC